These 27 T cell receptor beta chains were sequenced from one sample in a study of T cell changes during pregnancy in multiple sclerosis. Clones were sequenced by immunoSEQ multiplex PCR, and TCRdb holds only the in-frame ones, with some missing. Of more than 90,000 clones in the sample, around 90% were seen once. The specimen was peripheral blood, collected in the third trimester of pregnancy. These receptors were obtained from a female donor with multiple sclerosis, enrolled in a pregnancy study.

The chain recombines TRBV6-5 with TRBJ1-1; 9 positions agree with TRBD1. The ends lost 6 bases at V and 4 bases at J; junction bases unmatched: 6. The CDR3 is 14 residues long. Germline CDR1 MNHEY, CDR2 SVGAGI. DNA for the CDR3: TGTGCCAGCAGCCGGGACAGGGTGAGCACTGAAGCTTTCTTT. This gives the protein CASSRDRVSTEAFF.

V usage is TRBV7-3 and J usage is TRBJ2-3; 9 bases agree with TRBD2. The V gene's germline CDR1 is SGHTA and CDR2 FQGTGA. The CDR3 is 15 residues long. V lost 2 bases to trimming and J lost 4 bases; unmatched junction nucleotides: 4. The CDR3 loop is CASSLLAGVADTQYF. For the CDR3, the DNA is TGTGCCAGCAGCTTATTAGCGGGGGTGGCAGATACGCAGTATTTT.

The chain joins TRBV5-6 to TRBJ2-7; 9 bases line up with TRBD1. The CDR3 is 15 residues long. Trimming removed 0 bases from V and 9 bases from J; junction bases left unmatched: 10. Germline V CDR1 and CDR2: SGHDT, YYEEEE. CDR3 sequence: CASSLATGGGETQYF. The CDR3 DNA sequence: TGTGCCAGCAGCTTGGCGACAGGGGGAGGAGAAACGCAGTACTTC. Full variable domain (rest looked up from reference TRBV5-6 and TRBJ2-7): DAGVTQSPTHLIKTRGQQVTLRCSPKSGHDTVSWYQQALGQGPQFIFQYYEEEERQRGNFPDRFSGHQFPNYSSELNVNALLLGDSALYLCASSLATGGGETQYFGPGTRLTVT.

The chain is built from TRBV5-1 and TRBJ1-3, with 8 bases fitting TRBD1. CDR3 size: 14 residues. The junction had 4 bases not matched to a gene; V was cut back by 4 bases and J by 4 bases. Germline V lookup: CDR1 SGHRS, CDR2 YFSETQ. The chain's CDR3 is CASSVDRGGNTIYF. CDR3 DNA: TGCGCCAGCAGCGTCGACAGGGGAGGAAACACCATATATTTT. Complete variable domain (other parts from reference TRBV5-1 and TRBJ1-3): KAGVTQTPRYLIKTRGQQVTLSCSPISGHRSVSWYQQTPGQGLQFLFEYFSETQRNKGNFPGRFSGRQFSNSRSEMNVSTLELGDSALYLCASSVDRGGNTIYFGEGSWLTVV.

The chain recombines TRBV19 with TRBJ2-1; maybe TRBD2 (5 bases). V gave up 4 bases and J gave up 10 bases, with 14 bases separating them. Per the germline V gene, CDR1 is LNHDA and CDR2 is SQIVND (reference sequence). The CDR3 has 13 residues. CDR3 coding DNA: TGTGCCAGTAGTACCTCGACTTGGGAGGAGCAGTTCTTC. Protein sequence: CASSTSTWEEQFF.

The chain couples TRBV28 to TRBJ1-5, with D possibly TRBD1 on 5 matching bases. This CDR3 region has 16 residues. Germline values: CDR1 MDHEN, CDR2 SYDVKM. V was pared by 8 bases and J by 0 bases, with 17 bases between. For the CDR3, the DNA is TGTGCCAGCGGGGGGGGTCCCGGGATTAGCAATCAGCCCCAGCATTTT. Residues: CASGGGPGISNQPQHF.

The chain links TRBV7-3 to TRBJ2-6, with D uncertain. V was shortened by 5 bases and J by 0 bases, with 8 bases between the two germline ends. The CDR3 has 15 residues. Germline CDR1 is SGHTA and CDR2 is FQGTGA. In nucleotides, the CDR3 is TGTGCCAGCAGCCCTACTACCTCTGGGGCCAACGTCCTGACTTTC. Protein sequence: CASSPTTSGANVLTF.

This chain links TRBV11-2 with TRBJ1-4, with a tentative D call TRBD1 (6 bases). In germline, CDR1 is SGHAT, CDR2 FQNNGV. V lost 1 base and J lost 6, with 15 bases in between. CDR3 size: 16 residues. CDR3 sequence: CASSLVGGGADEKLFF. The CDR3 DNA reads TGTGCCAGCAGCTTAGTTGGGGGGGGCGCCGATGAAAAACTGTTTTTT. The whole variable domain, remainder taken from reference TRBV11-2 and TRBJ1-4, is EAGVAQSPRYKIIEKRQSVAFWCNPISGHATLYWYQQILGQGPKLLIQFQNNGVVDDSQLPKDRFSAERLKGVDSTLKIQPAKLEDSAVYLCASSLVGGGADEKLFFGSGTQLSVL.

This rearrangement joins TRBV11-1 to TRBJ1-6, with D possibly being TRBD1 (5 bases). Trimming left V 5 bases short and J 12 bases short, with 17 bases between. The CDR3 runs to 14 residues. Germline CDR1 SGHAT, CDR2 FQDESV (reference sequence). CDR3 in amino acids: CASSKHRRGVPLHF. The CDR3, as DNA: TGTGCCAGCAGCAAACACCGGCGGGGGGTACCCCTCCACTTT.

The gene calls are TRBV11-2 and TRBJ2-3; D might be TRBD2 (5 bases). The CDR3 is made up of 18 amino acids. The ends were cut back, 1 base at V and 0 bases at J, with 17 bases in the middle. Germline CDR1 SGHAT, CDR2 FQNNGV. CDR3 coding DNA: TGTGCCAGCAGCTTAGTAACCCCAGTAGCGACTAGCACAGATACGCAGTATTTT. It specifies CASSLVTPVATSTDTQYF.

The rearrangement links TRBV6-1 to TRBJ2-1; possibly TRBD2 for D (6 bases). CDR1 and CDR2 (germline): MNHNS, SASEGT. V was cut by 5 bases and J by 5 bases, with 16 bases left in between. This CDR3 is 15 amino acids long. The CDR3 nucleotides read TGTGCCAGCAGTACCGGGACGTGGGGGGACAATGAGCAGTTCTTC. Encoded protein: CASSTGTWGDNEQFF.

The V call is TRBV6-1, the J call TRBJ2-7, with TRBD2 identical over 13 bases. Trimming at V came to 4 bases and at J to 6 bases, leaving 9 bases not matched to a gene. There are 16 residues in the CDR3. CDR1 is MNHNS, CDR2 SASEGT, per germline. This CDR3 reads CASSVGLAGVSGEQYF. Written as DNA, the CDR3 is TGTGCCAGCAGTGTCGGACTAGCGGGAGTTTCGGGCGAGCAGTACTTC.

V and J are TRBV6-1 and TRBJ2-3; 10 nucleotides match TRBD2. The CDR3 sequence is 15 residues long. Germline loops: CDR1 MNHNS, CDR2 SASEGT. Unmatched junction bases numbered 4, after V lost 7 bases and J lost 0 bases. The CDR3 is CASMIAGGSTDTQYF. The CDR3 DNA is TGTGCCAGCATGATAGCGGGAGGCAGCACAGATACGCAGTATTTT.

J is TRBJ2-7 and V is TRBV7-8; tentative D call: TRBD1 (6 bases). This CDR3 contains 12 residues. The germline V gene has CDR1 SGHVS and CDR2 FQNEAQ. Between the trimmed V and J ends, which lost 10 bases and 3 bases, there was a span of 13 bases. CDR3 nucleotide sequence: TGTGCCACGGGTAACAGGGTCTACGAGCAGTACTTC. Translated, it gives CATGNRVYEQYF.

The chain uses TRBV6-5 and TRBJ1-1, with a weak D call TRBD1 (5 bases). The CDR3 is made up of 13 amino acids. V was cut by 5 bases and J by 10 bases, with 17 bases left in between. From germline, CDR1 is MNHEY and CDR2 SVGAGI. The CDR3 DNA follows: TGTGCCAGCAGTAAAAATTTAGGGGAAGTAGCTTTCTTT. This encodes CASSKNLGEVAFF.

V gene TRBV11-1 combines with J gene TRBJ2-3, with a weak D call TRBD2 (5 bases). The length of the CDR3 is 12 residues. CDR1 and CDR2 (germline): SGHAT, FQDESV (reference sequence). V lost 5 bases and J lost 6, with 9 bases in between. CDR3 sequence reads: CASSPRADTQYF. The CDR3 nucleotides are TGTGCCAGCAGCCCGAGGGCGGATACGCAGTATTTT.

This sequence joins TRBV18 and TRBJ2-3, with D maybe TRBD2 (5 bases). Germline CDR1 KGHSH, CDR2 LQKENI. The CDR3 consists of 13 residues. Trimming took off 3 bases at V and 4 bases at J, with 8 bases between the two ends. CDR3 coding DNA: TGTGCCAGCTCACCGGCGGGCGCAGATACGCAGTATTTT. Translated, it gives CASSPAGADTQYF. The full variable domain, its missing parts supplied by reference TRBV18 and TRBJ2-3, is NAGVMQNPRHLVRRRGQEARLRCSPMKGHSHVYWYRQLPEEGLKFMVYLQKENIIDESGMPKERFSAEFPKEGPSILRIQQVVRGDSAAYFCASSPAGADTQYFGPGTRLTVL.

The rearrangement joins TRBV19 to TRBJ1-5; D not certain. The CDR3 covers 16 residues. Germline loops: CDR1 LNHDA, CDR2 SQIVND (reference sequence). Trimming pared 5 bases from V and 7 bases from J, leaving 21 bases between. CDR3 DNA: TGTGCCAGTAGTGCTGGAGAGGTAAGGCAGTTACAGCCCCAGCATTTT. Translation gives CASSAGEVRQLQPQHF.

The chain combines TRBV7-9 with TRBJ2-7; D remains ambiguous. Germline V CDR1 and CDR2: SEHNR, FQNEAQ (reference sequence). The V and J ends lost 3 bases and 0 bases respectively, with 9 bases between them. The CDR3 runs 14 residues. The CDR3 DNA reads as TGTGCCAGCAGCTTCTCAGACACCTCCTACGAGCAGTACTTC. It codes for CASSFSDTSYEQYF.

This rearrangement joins TRBV29-1 to TRBJ2-2; 7 bases are a match to TRBD1. This CDR3 comprises 14 residues. Germline lookup yields CDR1 SQVTM and CDR2 ANQGSEA. Unmatched junction bases numbered 5, after V lost 7 bases and J lost 0 bases. The CDR3 DNA reads as TGCAGCGCATCCGGGACAGCGAACACCGGGGAGCTGTTTTTT. Residues: CSASGTANTGELFF.

The genes are TRBV18 and TRBJ2-3, with 7 nucleotides matching TRBD2. V gave up 2 bases and J gave up 1 base; unmatched junction bases: 6. The CDR3 is 16 amino acids. The germline gives CDR1 KGHSH, CDR2 LQKENI. CDR3 protein: CASSPITSEGTDTQYF. CDR3 nucleotides: TGTGCCAGCTCACCAATCACTAGCGAAGGCACAGATACGCAGTATTTT.

This chain uses TRBV19 with TRBJ1-5; 8 bases align to TRBD1. This CDR3 is built from 16 residues. Germline loops: CDR1 LNHDA, CDR2 SQIVND (reference sequence). V gave up 3 bases and J gave up 1 base; unmatched junction bases: 5. CDR3 in amino acids: CASSIGQGSSNQPQHF. As DNA, the CDR3 is TGTGCCAGTAGTATTGGACAGGGATCAAGCAATCAGCCCCAGCATTTT.

The chain recombines TRBV4-2 with TRBJ1-3; D ambiguous. CDR3 size: 13 residues. CDR1 is LGHNA, CDR2 YNFKEQ, per germline. Trimming stripped 3 bases from V and 4 bases from J, with 7 bases between. This CDR3 is CASSQGPGNTIYF. Written as DNA, the CDR3 is TGTGCCAGCAGCCAGGGCCCCGGAAACACCATATATTTT.

The V gene is TRBV15, the J gene TRBJ1-5; D is ambiguous. Trimming shortened V by 0 bases and J by 11 bases, and 17 bases separated the two germline ends. The CDR3 length is 15 residues. From germline, CDR1 is LNHNV and CDR2 YYDKDF (reference sequence). The CDR3 sequence: CATSRDAEGPRTQHF. In DNA, the CDR3 is TGTGCCACCAGCAGAGATGCGGAAGGTCCTCGGACCCAGCATTTT. Based on the CDR3 plus reference TRBV15 and TRBJ1-5, the full variable domain is DAMVIQNPRYQVTQFGKPVTLSCSQTLNHNVMYWYQQKSSQAPKLLFHYYDKDFNNEADTPDNFQSRRPNTSFCFLDIRSPGLGDTAMYLCATSRDAEGPRTQHFGDGTRLSIL.

The chain uses TRBV12-5 and TRBJ2-2; 11 bases fit TRBD2. Looked up from germline, CDR1 is LGHNT and CDR2 is FRNRAP. This CDR3 contains 16 residues. Trimming at V came to 3 bases and at J to 6 bases, leaving 6 bases not matched to a gene. CDR3 DNA: TGTGCTAGTGGTTTTGGGACTAGCGGTAGCTCCGGGGAGCTGTTTTTT. This gives the protein CASGFGTSGSSGELFF.

In DNA form, the CDR3 reads TGTGCCAGCAGTTTATCGCTCAGGGGGCGAAGAAACACCATATATTTT. Translating gives CASSLSLRGRRNTIYF. The chain is built from TRBV27 and TRBJ1-3; 8 bases agree with TRBD1. Trimming took 0 bases from V and 5 from J; bases not matched to a gene: 6. Germline CDR1 is MNHEY and CDR2 is SMNVEV (reference sequence). The CDR3 has 16 residues.

This chain connects TRBV14 to TRBJ1-2; D is undetermined. Per the germline V gene, CDR1 is SGHDN and CDR2 is FVKESK. The V end lost 4 bases, the J end lost 3 bases, and 6 bases lay between the germline ends. This CDR3 comprises 12 residues. The CDR3 bases are TGTGCCAGCAGCCCGGGAGACTATGGCTACACCTTC. Its protein is CASSPGDYGYTF.